This TCR beta chain stems from a study of CXCR3-negative and CXCR3-positive naive CD8 T cells. Study outcomes and limitations: Memory CD8+ T cell repertoires were far less diverse than both naive subsets. When CXCR3-positive naive cells were set against CXCR3-negative naive cells, the former had more hydrophobic TRB CDR3s.

Researchers prepared the TRB cDNA libraries using 5' RACE with UMI labels. With the 5' RACE reads reprocessed, TCRdb shows one record per CDR3 protein and no DNA. The sample includes about 120,000 distinct CDR3 sequences. Comment on this clonotype: Its specificity is not known.

Among CD8+ T cells, naive ones were CD45RO-CCR7+CD27+CD95-. This CDR3 contains 13 residues. J is TRBJ1-5 and V is TRBV21-1. TRBV21-1 is classified as a pseudogene. The material sequenced was naive CXCR3+ CD8+ T cells from blood. Subset reported: CD45RO-CCR7+CD27+CD95- naive CD8+ T cells expressing CXCR3 (TNR3+). The receptor's source is a human donor in good health. Some clones in this sample may be carry-over from other donors' samples. The CDR3 is CASSRILPQPQHF.